The entry below gives a single T cell receptor beta chain sequence along with its context. The antigen remains unidentified. The PCR contained 60 Vbeta and 13 Jbeta primers. The repertoire was sequenced with immunoSEQ multiplex PCR; TCRdb's copy has only in-frame clones and lacks some. The profile covers about 140,000 clones, with roughly 70% appearing a single time and 1.5% to 2% taken by the ten largest. The data stem from a study of cytomegalovirus exposure and HLA in healthy donors. Study-wide results and limits: The records held CMV serostatus as the only immune exposure information. In an earlier analysis, in 620 or so donors, most V segments appeared productive either ~87% or ~30% of the time. As confirmed in vitro, a few CMV-associated chains were specific for CMV antigens.

The CDR3 spans 16 residues. The germline CDR1 and CDR2 sequences are MGHRA and YSYEKL. V was cut by 0 bases and J by 2 bases, with 11 bases left in between. The chain links TRBV4-1 to TRBJ1-3; D is uncertain. The sequence was collected from a woman between 35 and 50 years old in good health and CMV-seronegative. Sequences were obtained from PBMCs. The CDR3 spells CASSQEVWSAGNTIYF. In nucleotides, the CDR3 is TGCGCCAGCAGCCAAGAGGTCTGGTCGGCTGGAAACACCATATATTTT.